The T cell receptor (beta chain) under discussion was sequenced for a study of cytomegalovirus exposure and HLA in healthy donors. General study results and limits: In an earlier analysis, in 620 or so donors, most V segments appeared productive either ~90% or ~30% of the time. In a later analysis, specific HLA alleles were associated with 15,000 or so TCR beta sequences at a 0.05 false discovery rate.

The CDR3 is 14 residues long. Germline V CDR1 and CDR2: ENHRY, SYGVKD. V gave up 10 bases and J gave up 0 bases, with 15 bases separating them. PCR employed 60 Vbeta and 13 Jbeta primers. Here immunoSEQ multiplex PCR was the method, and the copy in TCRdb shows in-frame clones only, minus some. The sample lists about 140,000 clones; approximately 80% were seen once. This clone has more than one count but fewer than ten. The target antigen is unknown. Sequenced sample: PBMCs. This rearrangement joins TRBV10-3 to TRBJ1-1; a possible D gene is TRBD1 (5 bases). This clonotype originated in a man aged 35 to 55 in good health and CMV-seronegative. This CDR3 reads CATCPGDLNTEAFF. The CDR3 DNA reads TGTGCCACCTGTCCCGGGGACTTGAACACTGAAGCTTTCTTT.